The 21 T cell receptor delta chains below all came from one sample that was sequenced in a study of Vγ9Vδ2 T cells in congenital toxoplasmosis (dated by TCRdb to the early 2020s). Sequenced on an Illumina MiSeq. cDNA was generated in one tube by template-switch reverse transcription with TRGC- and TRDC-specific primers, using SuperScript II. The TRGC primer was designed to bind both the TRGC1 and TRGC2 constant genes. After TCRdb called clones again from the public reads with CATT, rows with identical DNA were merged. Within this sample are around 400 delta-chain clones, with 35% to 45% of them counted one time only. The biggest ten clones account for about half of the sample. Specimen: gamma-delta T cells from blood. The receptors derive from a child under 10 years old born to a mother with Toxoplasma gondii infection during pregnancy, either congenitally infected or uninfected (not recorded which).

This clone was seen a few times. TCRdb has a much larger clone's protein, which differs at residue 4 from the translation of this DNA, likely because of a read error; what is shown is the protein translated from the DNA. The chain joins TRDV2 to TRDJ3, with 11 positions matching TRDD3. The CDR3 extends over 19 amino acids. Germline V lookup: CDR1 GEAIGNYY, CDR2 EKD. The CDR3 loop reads CACYTVTGGYSWDTRQMFF. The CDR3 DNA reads TGTGCCTGTTACACCGTTACTGGGGGATACTCCTGGGACACCCGACAGATGTTTTTC.

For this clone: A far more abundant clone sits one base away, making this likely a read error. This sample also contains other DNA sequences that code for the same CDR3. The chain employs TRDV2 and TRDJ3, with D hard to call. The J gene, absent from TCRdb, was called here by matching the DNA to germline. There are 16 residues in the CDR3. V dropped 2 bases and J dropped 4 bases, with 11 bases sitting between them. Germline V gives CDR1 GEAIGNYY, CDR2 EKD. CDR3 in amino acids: CACDSISSWDTRQMFF. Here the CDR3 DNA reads TGTGCCTGTGACAGTATTAGCTCATGGGACACCCGACAGATGTTTTTC.

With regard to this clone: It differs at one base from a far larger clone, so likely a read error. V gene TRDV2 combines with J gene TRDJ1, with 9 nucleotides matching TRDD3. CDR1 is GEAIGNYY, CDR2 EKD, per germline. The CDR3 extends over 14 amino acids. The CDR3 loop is CACDKLGDTYKLIF. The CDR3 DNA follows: TGTGCCTGTGACAAACTGGGGGACACCTATAAACTCATCTTT.

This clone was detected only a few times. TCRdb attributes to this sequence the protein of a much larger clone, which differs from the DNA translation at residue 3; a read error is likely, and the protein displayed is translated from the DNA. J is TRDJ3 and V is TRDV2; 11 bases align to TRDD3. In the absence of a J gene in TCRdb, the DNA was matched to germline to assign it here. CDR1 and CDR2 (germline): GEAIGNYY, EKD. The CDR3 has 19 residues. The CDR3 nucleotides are TGTGCCCGTGACACCGTTACTGGGGGATACTCCTGGGACACCCGACAGATGTTTTTC. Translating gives CARDTVTGGYSWDTRQMFF.

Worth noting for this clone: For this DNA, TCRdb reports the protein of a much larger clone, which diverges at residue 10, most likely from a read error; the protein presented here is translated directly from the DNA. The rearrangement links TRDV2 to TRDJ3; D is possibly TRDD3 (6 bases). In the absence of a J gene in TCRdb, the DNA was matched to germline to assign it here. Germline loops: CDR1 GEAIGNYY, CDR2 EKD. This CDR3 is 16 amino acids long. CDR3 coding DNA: TGTGCCTGTGACAGTATTAGCTCCTGGGGCACCCGACAGATGTTTTTC. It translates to CACDSISSWGTRQMFF.

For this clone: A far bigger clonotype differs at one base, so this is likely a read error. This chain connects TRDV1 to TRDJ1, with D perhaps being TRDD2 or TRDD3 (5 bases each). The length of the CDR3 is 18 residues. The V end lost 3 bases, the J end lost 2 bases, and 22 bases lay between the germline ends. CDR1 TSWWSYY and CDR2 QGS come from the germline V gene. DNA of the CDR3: TGTGCTCTTGGGGATTCCTCCGGGGACTGGAGGGGGACCGATAAACTCATCTTT. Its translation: CALGDSSGDWRGTDKLIF.

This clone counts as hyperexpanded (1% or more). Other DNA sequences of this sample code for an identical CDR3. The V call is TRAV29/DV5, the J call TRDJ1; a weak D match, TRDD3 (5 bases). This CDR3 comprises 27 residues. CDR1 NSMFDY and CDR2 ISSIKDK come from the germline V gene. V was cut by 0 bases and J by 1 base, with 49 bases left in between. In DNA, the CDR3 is TGTGCAGCAAGCGCGAGCGGTTCCAAAAGAAGTGGGGCCCAGACCGGAGCTTTAGTGGGATTCACCGATAAACTCATCTTT. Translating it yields CAASASGSKRSGAQTGALVGFTDKLIF.

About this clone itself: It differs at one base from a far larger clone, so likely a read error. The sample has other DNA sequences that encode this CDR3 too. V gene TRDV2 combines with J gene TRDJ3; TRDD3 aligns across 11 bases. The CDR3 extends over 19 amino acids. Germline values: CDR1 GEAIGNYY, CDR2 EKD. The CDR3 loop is CACDTVTGGYSWDTRQMFF. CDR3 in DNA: TGTGCATGTGACACCGTTACTGGGGGATACTCCTGGGACACCCGACAGATGTTTTTC.

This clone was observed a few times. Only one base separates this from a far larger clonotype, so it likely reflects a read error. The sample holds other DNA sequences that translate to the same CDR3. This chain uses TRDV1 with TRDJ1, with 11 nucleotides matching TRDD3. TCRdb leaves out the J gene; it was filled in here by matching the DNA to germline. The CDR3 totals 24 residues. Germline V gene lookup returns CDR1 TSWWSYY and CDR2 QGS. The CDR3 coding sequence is TGTGCGCTTGGGGAAGTGGGGAAAGCCTCCGTCTCGTACTGGGGGATAGGGTACACCGATAAACTCATCTTT. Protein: CALGEVGKASVSYWGIGYTDKLIF.

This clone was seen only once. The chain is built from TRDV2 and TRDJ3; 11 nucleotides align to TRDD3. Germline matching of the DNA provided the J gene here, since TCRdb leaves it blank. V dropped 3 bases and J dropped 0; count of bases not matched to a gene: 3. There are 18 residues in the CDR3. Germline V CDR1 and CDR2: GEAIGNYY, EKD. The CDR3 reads CACDLTGGYSWDTRQMFF. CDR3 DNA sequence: TGTGCCTGTGACCTTACTGGGGGATACTCCTGGGACACCCGACAGATGTTTTTC.

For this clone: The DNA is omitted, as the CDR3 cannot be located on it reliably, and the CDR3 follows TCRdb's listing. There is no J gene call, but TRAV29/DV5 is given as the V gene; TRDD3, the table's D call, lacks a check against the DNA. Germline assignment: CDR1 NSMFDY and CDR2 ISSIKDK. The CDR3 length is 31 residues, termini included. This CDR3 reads CSVLLCSKRERFQKKWAQTGALVGFTDKLIF.

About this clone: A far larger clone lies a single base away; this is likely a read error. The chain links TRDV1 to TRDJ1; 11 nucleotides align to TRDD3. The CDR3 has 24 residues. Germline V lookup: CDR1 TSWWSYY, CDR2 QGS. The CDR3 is CALVEVGKASVSYWGIGYTDKLIF. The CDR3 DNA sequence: TGTGCTCTTGTGGAAGTGGGGAAAGCCTCCGTCTCGTACTGGGGGATAGGGTACACCGATAAACTCATCTTT.

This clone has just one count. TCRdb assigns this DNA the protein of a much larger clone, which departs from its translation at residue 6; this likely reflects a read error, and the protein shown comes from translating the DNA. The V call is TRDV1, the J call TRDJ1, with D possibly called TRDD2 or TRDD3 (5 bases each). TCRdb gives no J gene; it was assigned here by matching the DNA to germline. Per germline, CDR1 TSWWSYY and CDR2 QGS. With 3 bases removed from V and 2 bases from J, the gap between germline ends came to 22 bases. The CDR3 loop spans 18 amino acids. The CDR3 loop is CALGDAYGDWRGTDKLIF. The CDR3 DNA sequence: TGTGCTCTTGGGGATGCCTACGGGGACTGGAGGGGGACCGATAAACTCATCTTT.

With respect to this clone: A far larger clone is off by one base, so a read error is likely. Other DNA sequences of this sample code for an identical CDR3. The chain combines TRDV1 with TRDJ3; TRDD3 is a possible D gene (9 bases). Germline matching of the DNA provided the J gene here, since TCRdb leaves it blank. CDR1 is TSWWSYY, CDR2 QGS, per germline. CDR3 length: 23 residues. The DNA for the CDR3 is TGTGCGCTTGGTGCCGGCCTTCCTAATATATGGGGGATAGTGTACTGGGACACCCGACAGATGTTTTTC. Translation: CALGAGLPNIWGIVYWDTRQMFF.

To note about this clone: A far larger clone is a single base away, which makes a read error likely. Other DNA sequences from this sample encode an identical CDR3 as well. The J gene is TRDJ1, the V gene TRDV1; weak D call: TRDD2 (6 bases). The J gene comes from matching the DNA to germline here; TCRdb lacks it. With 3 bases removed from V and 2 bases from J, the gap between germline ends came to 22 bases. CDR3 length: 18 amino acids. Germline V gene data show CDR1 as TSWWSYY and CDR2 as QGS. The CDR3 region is CALGDSYGDWRGTDKLIF. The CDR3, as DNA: TGTGCTCTTGGGGATTCCTATGGGGACTGGAGGGGGACCGATAAACTCATCTTT.

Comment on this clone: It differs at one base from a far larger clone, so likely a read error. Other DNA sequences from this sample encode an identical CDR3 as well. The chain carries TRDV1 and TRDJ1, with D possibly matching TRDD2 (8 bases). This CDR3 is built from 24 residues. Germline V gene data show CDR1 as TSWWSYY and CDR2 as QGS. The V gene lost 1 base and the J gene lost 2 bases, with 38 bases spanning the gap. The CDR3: CALGERLPLSGGPFLRGGTDKLIF. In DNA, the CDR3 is TGTGCTCTTGGGGAACGCCTCCCCCTTAGTGGGGGACCCTTCCTAAGAGGGGGTACCGATAAACTCATCTTT.

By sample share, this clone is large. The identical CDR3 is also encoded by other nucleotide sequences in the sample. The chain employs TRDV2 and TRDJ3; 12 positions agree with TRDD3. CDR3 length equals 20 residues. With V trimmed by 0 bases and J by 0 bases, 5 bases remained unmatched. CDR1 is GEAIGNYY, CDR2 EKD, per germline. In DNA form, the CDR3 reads TGTGCCTGTGACACCGGCTGGGGGATACGCAGCTCCTGGGACACCCGACAGATGTTTTTC. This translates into CACDTGWGIRSSWDTRQMFF.

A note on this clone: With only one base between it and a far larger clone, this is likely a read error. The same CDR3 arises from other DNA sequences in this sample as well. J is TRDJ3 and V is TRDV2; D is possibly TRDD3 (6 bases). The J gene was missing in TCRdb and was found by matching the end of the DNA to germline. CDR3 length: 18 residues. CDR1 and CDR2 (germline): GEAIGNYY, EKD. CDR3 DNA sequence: TGTGCTTGTGACACCGCGGGGATGGGCTCCTGGGACACCCGACAGATGTTTTTC. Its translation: CACDTAGMGSWDTRQMFF.

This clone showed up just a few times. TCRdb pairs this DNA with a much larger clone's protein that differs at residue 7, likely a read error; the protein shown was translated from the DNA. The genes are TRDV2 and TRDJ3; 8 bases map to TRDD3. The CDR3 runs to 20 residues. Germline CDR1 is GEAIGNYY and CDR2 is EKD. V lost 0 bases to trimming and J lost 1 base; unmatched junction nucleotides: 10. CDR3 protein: CACDTVWGYFLSWDTRQMFF. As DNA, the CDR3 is TGTGCCTGTGACACCGTATGGGGATACTTCTTATCCTGGGACACCCGACAGATGTTTTTC.

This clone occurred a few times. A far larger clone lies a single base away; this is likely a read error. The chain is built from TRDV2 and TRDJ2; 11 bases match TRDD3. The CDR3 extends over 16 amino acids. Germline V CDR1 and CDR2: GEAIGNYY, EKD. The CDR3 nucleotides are TGTGCCAGTGACACCGTGGGGGATACGCTGACAGCACAACTCTTCTTT. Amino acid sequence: CASDTVGDTLTAQLFF.

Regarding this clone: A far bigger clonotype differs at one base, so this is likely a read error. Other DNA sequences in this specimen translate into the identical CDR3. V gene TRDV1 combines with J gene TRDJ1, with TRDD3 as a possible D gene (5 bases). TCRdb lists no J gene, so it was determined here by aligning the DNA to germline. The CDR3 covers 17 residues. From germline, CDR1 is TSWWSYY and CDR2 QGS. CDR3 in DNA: TGTGCACTTGGGGAATTCTTGGTGACAGACCCCGCCGTTGGACTCATCTTT. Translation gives CALGEFLVTDPAVGLIF.